These T cell receptor beta chains were read from a single sample in a study of cytomegalovirus exposure and HLA in healthy donors. Measured with immunoSEQ multiplex PCR; TCRdb has only the in-frame clones, and not every one. The sample includes about 180,000 clones, about 79% seen only once; the top ten take approximately 6.3%. The sample was PBMCs. The receptors come from a man aged 35-49 years in good health and CMV-seropositive. Both conserved end residues are part of each CDR3. A D gene is named only where the DNA matches it firmly. Where a row states a size, it is once, few, many or the class of an expanded clone; other rows omit it.

D gene,V gene,clone size,J gene,CDR3 protein,CDR3 DNA
-,TRBV5-4,-,TRBJ2-4,CASSLAADSKNSQYF,TGTGCCAGCAGCTTGGCTGCGGACAGCAAAAACAGTCAGTACTTC
-,TRBV9,-,TRBJ2-5,CASSEGMGARGETQYF,TGTGCCAGCAGCGAGGGGATGGGGGCTCGGGGAGAGACCCAGTACTTC
TRBD1,TRBV27,-,TRBJ1-2,CASSPGQGPGGTF,TGTGCCAGCAGTCCCGGACAGGGGCCTGGAGGCACCTTC
-,TRBV4-1,-,TRBJ2-7,CASSQVDLIIYEEQYF,TGCGCCAGCAGCCAAGTGGACTTGATAATCTACGAAGAGCAGTACTTC
-,TRBV6-1,-,TRBJ1-3,CASREFRSGNTIYF,TGTGCCAGCAGGGAATTTAGGAGTGGAAACACCATATATTTT
-,TRBV2,few,TRBJ2-3,CASNGVGTDTQYF,TGTGCCAGCAACGGAGTGGGCACAGATACGCAGTATTTT
-,TRBV19,-,TRBJ2-7,CASSIGAAYEQYF,TGTGCCAGTAGTATAGGAGCCGCCTACGAGCAGTACTTC
TRBD1,TRBV14,-,TRBJ2-3,CASSPDRLDTQYF,TGTGCCAGCAGCCCGGACAGGCTCGATACGCAGTATTTT
-,TRBV5-1,-,TRBJ2-1,CASGVGDYNEQFF,TGCGCCAGCGGGGTGGGAGATTACAATGAGCAGTTCTTC
-,TRBV5-1,few,TRBJ2-6,CASSFSAVVGANVLTF,TGCGCCAGCAGCTTTTCCGCAGTGGTAGGGGCCAACGTCCTGACTTTC
-,TRBV28,-,TRBJ1-5,CASSSHQIGGNQPQHF,TGTGCCAGCAGTTCCCATCAGATCGGGGGCAATCAGCCCCAGCATTTT
TRBD2,TRBV6-1,-,TRBJ2-7,CASSTGTSGSYEQYF,TGTGCCAGCAGTACCGGGACTAGCGGTTCCTACGAGCAGTACTTC
TRBD1,TRBV28,-,TRBJ1-1,CASRTGQRAFF,TGTGCCAGCAGGACGGGACAGCGGGCTTTCTTT
-,TRBV5-1,-,TRBJ2-4,CASSLVFDGDIQYF,TGCGCCAGCAGCTTGGTCTTCGACGGGGACATTCAGTACTTC
-,TRBV5-4,-,TRBJ2-7,CASSLAERDYEQYF,TGTGCCAGCAGCTTGGCCGAACGGGACTACGAGCAGTACTTC
-,TRBV27,few,TRBJ1-4,CASSRTVKNEKLFF,TGTGCCAGCAGTAGGACAGTGAAGAATGAAAAACTGTTTTTT
-,TRBV2,few,TRBJ1-2,CASSSGGSYGYTF,TGTGCCAGCAGTTCTGGGGGGAGCTATGGCTACACCTTC
-,TRBV28,few,TRBJ2-7,CASSLQGPSGEQYF,TGTGCCAGCAGTTTGCAGGGCCCTTCCGGCGAGCAGTACTTC
-,TRBV5-4,-,TRBJ1-6,CASSWGGRDYNSPLHF,TGTGCCAGCAGCTGGGGGGGGAGGGACTATAATTCACCCCTCCACTTT
TRBD2,TRBV5-1,few,TRBJ2-3,CASSVSGLTDTQYF,TGCGCCAGCAGCGTTAGCGGGCTCACAGATACGCAGTATTTT
TRBD1,TRBV29-1,few,TRBJ1-1,CSGRTGGTEAFF,TGCAGCGGAAGAACAGGGGGCACTGAAGCTTTCTTT
TRBD1,TRBV6-1,-,TRBJ1-5,CASSPDRGQPQHF,TGTGCCAGCAGCCCCGACAGGGGCCAGCCCCAGCATTTT
-,TRBV6-1,once,TRBJ2-3,CASSEGQITDTQYF,TGTGCCAGCAGTGAAGGGCAGATCACAGATACGCAGTATTTT
-,TRBV5-1,-,TRBJ1-1,CASRAGVNTEAFF,TGCGCCAGCAGGGCAGGGGTGAACACTGAAGCTTTCTTT
TRBD1,TRBV7-3,-,TRBJ1-1,CASRKTGENTEAFF,TGTGCCAGCAGAAAGACAGGGGAGAACACTGAAGCTTTCTTT
TRBD1,TRBV5-1,-,TRBJ1-2,CASSAQTGTGSSSGYTF,TGCGCCAGCAGCGCCCAGACCGGGACAGGGAGTTCCAGTGGCTACACCTTC
TRBD2,TRBV5-1,-,TRBJ2-5,CASSATSGKETQYF,TGCGCCAGCAGCGCGACTAGCGGGAAAGAGACCCAGTACTTC
-,TRBV7-9,few,TRBJ2-5,CASSRQETQYF,TGTGCCAGCAGTCGGCAAGAGACCCAGTACTTC
-,TRBV6-1,-,TRBJ1-1,CASSEVFWQKEAFF,TGTGCCAGCAGTGAAGTCTTCTGGCAAAAGGAGGCTTTCTTT
-,TRBV7-9,few,TRBJ1-4,CATYTNEKLFF,TGTGCCACCTATACTAATGAAAAACTGTTTTTT